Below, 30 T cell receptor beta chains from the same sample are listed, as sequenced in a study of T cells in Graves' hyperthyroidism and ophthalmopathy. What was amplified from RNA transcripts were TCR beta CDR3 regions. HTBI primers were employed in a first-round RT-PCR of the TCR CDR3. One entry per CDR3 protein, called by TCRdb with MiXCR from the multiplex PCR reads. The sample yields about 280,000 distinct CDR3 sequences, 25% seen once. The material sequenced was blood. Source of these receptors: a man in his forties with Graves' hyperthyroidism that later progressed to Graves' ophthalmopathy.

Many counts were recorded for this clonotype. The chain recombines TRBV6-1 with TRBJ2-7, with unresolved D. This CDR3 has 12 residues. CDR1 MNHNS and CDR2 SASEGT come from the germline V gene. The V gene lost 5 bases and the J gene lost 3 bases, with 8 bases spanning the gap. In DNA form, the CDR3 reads TGTGCCAGCAGTCCCCCCCGCTACGAGCAGTACTTC. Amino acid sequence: CASSPPRYEQYF.

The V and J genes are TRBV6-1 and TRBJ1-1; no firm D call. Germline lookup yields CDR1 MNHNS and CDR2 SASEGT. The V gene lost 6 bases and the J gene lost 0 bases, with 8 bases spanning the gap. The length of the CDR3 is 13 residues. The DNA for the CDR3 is TGTGCCAGCAGGCTCGTCATGAACACTGAAGCTTTCTTT. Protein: CASRLVMNTEAFF.

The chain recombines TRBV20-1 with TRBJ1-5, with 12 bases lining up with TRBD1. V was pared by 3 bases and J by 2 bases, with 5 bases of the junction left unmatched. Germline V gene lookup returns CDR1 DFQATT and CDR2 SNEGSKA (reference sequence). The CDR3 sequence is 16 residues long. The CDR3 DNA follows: TGCAGTGCTAGCCCGGGGACAGGGGGCGGCAATCAGCCCCAGCATTTT. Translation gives CSASPGTGGGNQPQHF.

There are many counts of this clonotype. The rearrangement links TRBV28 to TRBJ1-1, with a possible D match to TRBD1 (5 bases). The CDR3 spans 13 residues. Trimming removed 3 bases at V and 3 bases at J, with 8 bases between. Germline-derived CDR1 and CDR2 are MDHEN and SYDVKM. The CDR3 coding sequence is TGTGCCAGCAGTTTGGCAGGGTACACTGAAGCTTTCTTT. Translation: CASSLAGYTEAFF.

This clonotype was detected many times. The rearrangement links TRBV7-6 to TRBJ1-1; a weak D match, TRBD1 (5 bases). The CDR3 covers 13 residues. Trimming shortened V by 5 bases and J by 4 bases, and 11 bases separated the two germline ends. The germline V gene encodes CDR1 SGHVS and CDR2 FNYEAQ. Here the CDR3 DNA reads TGTGCCAGCAGCCGGGACGGGGGCACTGAAGCTTTCTTT. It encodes CASSRDGGTEAFF.

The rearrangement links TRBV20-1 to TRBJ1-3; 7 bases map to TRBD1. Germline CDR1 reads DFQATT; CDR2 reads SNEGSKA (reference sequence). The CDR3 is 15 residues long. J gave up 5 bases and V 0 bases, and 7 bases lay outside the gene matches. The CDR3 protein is CSARDLNRGRNTIYF. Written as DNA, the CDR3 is TGCAGTGCTAGAGATTTGAACAGGGGCAGAAACACCATATATTTT.

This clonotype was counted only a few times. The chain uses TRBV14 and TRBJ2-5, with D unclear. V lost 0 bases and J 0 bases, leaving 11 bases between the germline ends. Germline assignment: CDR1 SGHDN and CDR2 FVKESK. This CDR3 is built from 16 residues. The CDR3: CASSQERLMYQETQYF. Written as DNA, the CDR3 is TGTGCCAGCAGCCAAGAAAGACTGATGTACCAAGAGACCCAGTACTTC.

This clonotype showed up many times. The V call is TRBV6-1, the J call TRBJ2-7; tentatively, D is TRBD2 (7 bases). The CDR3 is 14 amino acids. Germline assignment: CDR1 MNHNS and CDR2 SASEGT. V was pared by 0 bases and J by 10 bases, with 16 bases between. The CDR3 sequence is CASSEAHKGGVQYF. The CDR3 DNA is TGTGCCAGCAGTGAAGCCCATAAGGGGGGGGTACAGTACTTC.

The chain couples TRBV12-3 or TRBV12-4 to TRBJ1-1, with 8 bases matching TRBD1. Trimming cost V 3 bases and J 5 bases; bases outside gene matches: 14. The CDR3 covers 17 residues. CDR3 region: CASSFFQGAEGKTEAFF. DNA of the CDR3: TGTGCCAGCAGTTTCTTCCAGGGGGCGGAGGGTAAAACTGAAGCTTTCTTT.

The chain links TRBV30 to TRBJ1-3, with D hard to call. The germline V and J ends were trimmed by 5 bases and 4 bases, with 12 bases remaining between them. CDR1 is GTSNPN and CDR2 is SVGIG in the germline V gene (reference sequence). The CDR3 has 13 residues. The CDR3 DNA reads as TGTGCCTGGTCTCAGATTCCGGGAAACACCATATATTTT. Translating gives CAWSQIPGNTIYF.

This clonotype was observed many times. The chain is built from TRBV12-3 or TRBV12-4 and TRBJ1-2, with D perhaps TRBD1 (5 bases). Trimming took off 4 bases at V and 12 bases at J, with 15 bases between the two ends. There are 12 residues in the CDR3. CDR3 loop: CASSSTGTRDTF. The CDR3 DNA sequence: TGTGCCAGCAGTTCTACAGGAACCAGGGACACCTTC.

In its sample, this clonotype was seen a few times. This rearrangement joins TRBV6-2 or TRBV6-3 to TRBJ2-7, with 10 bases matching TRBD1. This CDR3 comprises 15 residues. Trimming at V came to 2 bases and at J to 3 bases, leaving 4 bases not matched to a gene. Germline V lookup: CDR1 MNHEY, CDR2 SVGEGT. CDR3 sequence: CASSYEGQGVYEQYF. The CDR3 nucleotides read TGTGCCAGCAGTTACGAAGGACAGGGGGTCTACGAGCAGTACTTC.

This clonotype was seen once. CDR3 DNA: TGTGCCAGCAGCGACCCGCTAGATGGGCGACGGGAGACCCAGTACTTC. This gives the protein CASSDPLDGRRETQYF. This sequence joins TRBV12-3 or TRBV12-4 and TRBJ2-5; D is uncertain. V lost 6 bases, J lost 5 bases, and 22 bases lay in between. This CDR3 spans 16 amino acids.

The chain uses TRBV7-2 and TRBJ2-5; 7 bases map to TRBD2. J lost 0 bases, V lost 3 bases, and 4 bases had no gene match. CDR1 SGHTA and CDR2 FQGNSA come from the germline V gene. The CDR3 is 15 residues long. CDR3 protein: CASSFFGTNQETQYF. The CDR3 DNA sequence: TGTGCCAGCAGCTTCTTCGGGACTAACCAAGAGACCCAGTACTTC.

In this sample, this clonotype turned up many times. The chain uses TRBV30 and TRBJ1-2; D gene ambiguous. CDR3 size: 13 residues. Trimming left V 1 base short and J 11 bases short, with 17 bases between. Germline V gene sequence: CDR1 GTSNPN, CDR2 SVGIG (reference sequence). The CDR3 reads CAWSGVGRIKYTF. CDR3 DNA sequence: TGTGCCTGGAGTGGTGTGGGTAGAATCAAGTACACCTTC.

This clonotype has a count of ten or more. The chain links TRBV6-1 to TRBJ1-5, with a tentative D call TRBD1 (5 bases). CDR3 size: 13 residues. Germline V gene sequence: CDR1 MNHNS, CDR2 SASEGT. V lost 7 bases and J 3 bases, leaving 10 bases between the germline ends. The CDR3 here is CASTSGANQPQHF. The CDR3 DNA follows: TGTGCCAGCACATCCGGGGCCAATCAGCCCCAGCATTTT.

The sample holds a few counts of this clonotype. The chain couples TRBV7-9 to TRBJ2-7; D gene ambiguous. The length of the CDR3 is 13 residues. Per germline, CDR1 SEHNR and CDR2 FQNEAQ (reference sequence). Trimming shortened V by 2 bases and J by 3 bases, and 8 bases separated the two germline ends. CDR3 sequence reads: CASSLQEYYEQYF. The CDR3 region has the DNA TGTGCCAGCAGCTTACAGGAATACTACGAGCAGTACTTC.

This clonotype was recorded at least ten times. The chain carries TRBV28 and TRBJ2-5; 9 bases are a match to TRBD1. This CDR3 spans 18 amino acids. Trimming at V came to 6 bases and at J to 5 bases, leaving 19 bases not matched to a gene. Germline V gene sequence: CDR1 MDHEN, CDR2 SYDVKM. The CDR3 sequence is CASSGDRVDEVPWETQYF. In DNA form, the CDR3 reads TGTGCCAGCAGCGGGGACAGGGTAGACGAAGTTCCTTGGGAGACCCAGTACTTC.

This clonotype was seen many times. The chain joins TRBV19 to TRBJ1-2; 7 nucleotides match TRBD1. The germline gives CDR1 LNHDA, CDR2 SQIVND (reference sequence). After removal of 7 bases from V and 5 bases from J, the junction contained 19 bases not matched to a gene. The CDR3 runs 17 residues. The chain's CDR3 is CASTTSGQRQWFYGYTF. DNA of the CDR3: TGTGCCAGTACCACCTCGGGACAGCGGCAGTGGTTTTATGGCTACACCTTC.

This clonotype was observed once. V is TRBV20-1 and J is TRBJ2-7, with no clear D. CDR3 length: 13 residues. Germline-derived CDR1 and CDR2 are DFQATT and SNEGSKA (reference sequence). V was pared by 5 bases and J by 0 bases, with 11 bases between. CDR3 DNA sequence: TGCAGTGCTCCATTTCCTAGCTCCTACGAGCAGTACTTC. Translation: CSAPFPSSYEQYF.

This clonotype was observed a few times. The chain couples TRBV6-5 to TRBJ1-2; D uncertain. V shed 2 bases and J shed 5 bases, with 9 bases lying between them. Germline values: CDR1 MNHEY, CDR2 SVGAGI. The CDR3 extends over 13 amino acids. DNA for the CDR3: TGTGCCAGCAGTTACGGTCCGATGTATGGCTACACCTTC. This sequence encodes CASSYGPMYGYTF.

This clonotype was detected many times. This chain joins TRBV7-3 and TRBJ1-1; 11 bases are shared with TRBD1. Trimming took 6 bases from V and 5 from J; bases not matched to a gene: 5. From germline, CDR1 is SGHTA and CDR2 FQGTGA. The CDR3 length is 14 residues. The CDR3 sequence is CASRRTGGETEAFF. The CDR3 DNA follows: TGTGCCAGCAGACGGACAGGGGGCGAAACTGAAGCTTTCTTT.

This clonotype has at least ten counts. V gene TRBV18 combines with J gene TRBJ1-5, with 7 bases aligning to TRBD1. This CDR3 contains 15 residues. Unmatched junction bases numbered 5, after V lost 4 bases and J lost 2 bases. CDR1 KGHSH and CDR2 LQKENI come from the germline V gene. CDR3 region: CASSHGQEGNQPQHF. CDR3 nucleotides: TGTGCCAGCTCACATGGACAGGAGGGCAATCAGCCCCAGCATTTT.

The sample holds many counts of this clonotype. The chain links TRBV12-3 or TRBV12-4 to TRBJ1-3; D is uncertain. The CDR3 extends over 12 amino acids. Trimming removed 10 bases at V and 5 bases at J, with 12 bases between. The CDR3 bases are TGTGCCACCACTATGGGGAGAAACACCATATATTTT. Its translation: CATTMGRNTIYF.

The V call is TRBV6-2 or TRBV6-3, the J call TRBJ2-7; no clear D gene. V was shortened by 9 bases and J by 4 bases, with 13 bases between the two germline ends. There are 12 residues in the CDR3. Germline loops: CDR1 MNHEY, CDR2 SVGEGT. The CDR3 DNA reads TGTGCCAGTGGGAATGGGGATTACGAGCAGTACTTC. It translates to CASGNGDYEQYF.

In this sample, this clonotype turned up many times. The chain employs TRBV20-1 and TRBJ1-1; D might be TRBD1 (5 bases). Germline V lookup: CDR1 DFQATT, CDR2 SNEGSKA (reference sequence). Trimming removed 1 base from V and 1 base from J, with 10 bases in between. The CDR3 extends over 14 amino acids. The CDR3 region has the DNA TGCAGTGCTAGAGTGGGGGGGGAGAACACTGAAGCTTTCTTT. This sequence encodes CSARVGGENTEAFF.

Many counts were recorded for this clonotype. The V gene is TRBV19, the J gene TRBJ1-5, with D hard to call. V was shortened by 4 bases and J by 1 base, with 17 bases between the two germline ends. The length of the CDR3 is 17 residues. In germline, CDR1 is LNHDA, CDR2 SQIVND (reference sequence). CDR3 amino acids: CASSSRLPVASNQPQHF. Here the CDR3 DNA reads TGTGCCAGTAGTAGTCGGCTCCCGGTGGCGAGCAATCAGCCCCAGCATTTT.

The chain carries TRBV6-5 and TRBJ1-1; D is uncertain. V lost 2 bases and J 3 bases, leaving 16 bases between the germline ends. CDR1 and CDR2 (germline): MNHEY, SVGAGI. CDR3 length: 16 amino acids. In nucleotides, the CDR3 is TGTGCCAGCAGTTACGCCCCCTCCCGGGAAGACACTGAAGCTTTCTTT. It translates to CASSYAPSREDTEAFF.

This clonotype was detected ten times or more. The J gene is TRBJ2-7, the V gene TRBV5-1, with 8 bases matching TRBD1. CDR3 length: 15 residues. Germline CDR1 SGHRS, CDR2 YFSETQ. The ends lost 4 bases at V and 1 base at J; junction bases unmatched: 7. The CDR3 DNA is TGCGCCAGCAGCAAAGGTACAGGGGGTTCCTACGAGCAGTACTTC. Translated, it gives CASSKGTGGSYEQYF.

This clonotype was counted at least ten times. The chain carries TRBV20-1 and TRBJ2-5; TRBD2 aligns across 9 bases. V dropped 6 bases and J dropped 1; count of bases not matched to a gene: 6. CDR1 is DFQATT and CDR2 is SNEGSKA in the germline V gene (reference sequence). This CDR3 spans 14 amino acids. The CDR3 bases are TGCAGTGCGAGTAGCGGGAGAACCCAAGAGACCCAGTACTTC. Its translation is CSASSGRTQETQYF.